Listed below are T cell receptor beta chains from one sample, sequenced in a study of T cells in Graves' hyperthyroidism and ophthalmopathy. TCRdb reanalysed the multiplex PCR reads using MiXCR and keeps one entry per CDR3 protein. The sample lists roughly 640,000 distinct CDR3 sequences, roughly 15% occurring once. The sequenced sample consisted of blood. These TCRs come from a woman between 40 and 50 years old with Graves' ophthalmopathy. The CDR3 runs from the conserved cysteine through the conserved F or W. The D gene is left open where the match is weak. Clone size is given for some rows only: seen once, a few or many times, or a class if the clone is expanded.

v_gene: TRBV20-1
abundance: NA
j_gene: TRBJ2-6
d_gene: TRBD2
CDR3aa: CSATTSGGAPGANVLTF
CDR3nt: TGCAGTGCTACTACTAGCGGGGGGGCCCCTGGGGCCAACGTCCTGACTTTC

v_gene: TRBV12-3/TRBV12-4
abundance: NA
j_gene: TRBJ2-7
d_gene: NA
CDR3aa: CASSLFRGSYEQYF
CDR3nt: TGTGCCAGCAGTTTATTCAGGGGCTCCTACGAGCAGTACTTC

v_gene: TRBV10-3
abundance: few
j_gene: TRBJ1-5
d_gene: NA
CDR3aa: CAISERGNQPQHF
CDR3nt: TGTGCCATCAGTGAGAGGGGCAATCAGCCCCAGCATTTT

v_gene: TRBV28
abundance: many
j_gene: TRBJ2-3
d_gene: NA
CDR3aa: CASSSPSPDTQYF
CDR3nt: TGTGCCAGCAGTTCCCCCTCGCCAGATACGCAGTATTTT

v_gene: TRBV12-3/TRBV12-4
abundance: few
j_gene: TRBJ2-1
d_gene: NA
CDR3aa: CASSFGAINEQFF
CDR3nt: TGTGCCAGCAGTTTCGGTGCAATCAATGAGCAGTTCTTC

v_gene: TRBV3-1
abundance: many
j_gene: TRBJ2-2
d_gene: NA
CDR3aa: CASSQEGGNRELFF
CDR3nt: TGTGCCAGCAGCCAAGAGGGGGGCAATCGGGAGCTGTTTTTT

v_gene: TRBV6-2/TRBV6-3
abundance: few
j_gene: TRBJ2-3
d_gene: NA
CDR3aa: CASSWTRTDTQYF
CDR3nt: TGTGCCAGCAGTTGGACACGCACAGATACGCAGTATTTT

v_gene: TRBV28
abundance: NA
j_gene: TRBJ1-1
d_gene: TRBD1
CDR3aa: CTSGDRPMNTEAFF
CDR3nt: TGTACCAGCGGGGACAGGCCCATGAACACTGAAGCTTTCTTT

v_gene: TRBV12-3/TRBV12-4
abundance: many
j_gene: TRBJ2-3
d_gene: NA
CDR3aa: CASTLWLGTQYF
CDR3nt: TGTGCCAGCACCCTATGGCTTGGTACGCAGTATTTT

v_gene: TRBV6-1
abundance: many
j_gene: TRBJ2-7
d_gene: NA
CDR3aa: CASSESLLGPNYEQYF
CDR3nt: TGTGCCAGCAGTGAAAGCTTACTCGGGCCCAACTACGAGCAGTACTTC

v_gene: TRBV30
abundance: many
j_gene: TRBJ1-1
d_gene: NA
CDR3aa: CAWSVRNTEAFF
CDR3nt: TGTGCCTGGAGTGTAAGGAACACTGAAGCTTTCTTT

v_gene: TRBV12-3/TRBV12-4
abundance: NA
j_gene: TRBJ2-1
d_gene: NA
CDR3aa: CASSRQAGPSYNEQFF
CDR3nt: TGTGCCAGCAGCCGACAGGCGGGGCCCTCCTACAATGAGCAGTTCTTC

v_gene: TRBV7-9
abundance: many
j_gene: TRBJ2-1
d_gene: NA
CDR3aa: CASSTDSYNEQFF
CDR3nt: TGTGCCAGCAGCACCGATTCCTACAATGAGCAGTTCTTC

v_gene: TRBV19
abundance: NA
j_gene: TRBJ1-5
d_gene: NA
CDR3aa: CASHHANRANQPQHF
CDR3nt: TGTGCCAGTCACCACGCCAACAGGGCGAATCAGCCCCAGCATTTT

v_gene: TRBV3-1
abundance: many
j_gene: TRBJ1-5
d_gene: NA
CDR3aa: CASSHGLENQPQHF
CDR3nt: TGTGCCAGCAGCCACGGACTGGAAAATCAGCCCCAGCATTTT

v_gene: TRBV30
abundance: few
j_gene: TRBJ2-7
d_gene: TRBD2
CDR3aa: CAWSTLAGGPGEQYF
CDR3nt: TGTGCCTGGAGTACCCTGGCGGGAGGGCCGGGAGAGCAGTACTTC

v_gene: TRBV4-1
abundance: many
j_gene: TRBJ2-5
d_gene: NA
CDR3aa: CASSQGGSRLIAETQYF
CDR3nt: TGCGCCAGCAGCCAAGGAGGCTCCCGCCTCATTGCGGAGACCCAGTACTTC

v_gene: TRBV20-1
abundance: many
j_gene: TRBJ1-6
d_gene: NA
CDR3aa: CSARPRDYNSPLHF
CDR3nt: TGCAGTGCTCGACCCCGTGATTATAATTCACCCCTCCACTTT

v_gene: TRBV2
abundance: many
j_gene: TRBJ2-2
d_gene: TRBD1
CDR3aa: CASSYRGPGTGELFF
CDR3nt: TGTGCCAGCAGTTACAGGGGGCCTGGCACCGGGGAGCTGTTTTTT

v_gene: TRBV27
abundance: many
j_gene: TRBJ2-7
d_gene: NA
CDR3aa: CASSLAPSSYEQYF
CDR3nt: TGTGCCAGCAGTCTCGCGCCCAGCTCCTACGAGCAGTACTTC

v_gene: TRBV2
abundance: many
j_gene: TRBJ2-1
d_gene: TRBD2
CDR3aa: CASSIAGKTYNEQFF
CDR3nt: TGTGCCAGCAGTATAGCGGGGAAGACCTACAATGAGCAGTTCTTC

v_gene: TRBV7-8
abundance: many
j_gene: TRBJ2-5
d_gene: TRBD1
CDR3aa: CASSVRGPQETQYF
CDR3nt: TGTGCCAGCAGTGTCAGGGGGCCCCAAGAGACCCAGTACTTC

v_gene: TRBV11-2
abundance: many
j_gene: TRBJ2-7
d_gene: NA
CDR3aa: CASSLEVDQTALYEQYF
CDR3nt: TGTGCCAGCAGCTTAGAGGTCGACCAAACTGCCTTATACGAGCAGTACTTC

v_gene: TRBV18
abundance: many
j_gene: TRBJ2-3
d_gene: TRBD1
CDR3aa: CASSQTGGTDTQYF
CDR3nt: TGTGCCAGCTCGCAGACAGGGGGCACAGATACGCAGTATTTT

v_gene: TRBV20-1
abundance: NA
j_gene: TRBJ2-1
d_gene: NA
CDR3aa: CSARLSSRSLNEQFF
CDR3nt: TGCAGTGCTAGACTCTCCAGCCGGAGCCTTAATGAGCAGTTCTTC

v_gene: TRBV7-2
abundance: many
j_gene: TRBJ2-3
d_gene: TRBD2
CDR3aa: CASSKQSGGGSDTQYF
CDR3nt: TGTGCCAGCAGCAAACAAAGCGGGGGGGGATCAGATACGCAGTATTTT

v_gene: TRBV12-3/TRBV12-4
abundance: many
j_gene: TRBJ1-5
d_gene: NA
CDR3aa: CASSFGEHQPQHF
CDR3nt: TGTGCCAGCAGTTTCGGGGAGCATCAGCCCCAGCATTTT

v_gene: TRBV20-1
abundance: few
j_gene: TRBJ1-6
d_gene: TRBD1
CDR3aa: CSASRDRVSPLHF
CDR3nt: TGCAGTGCTAGCAGGGACAGGGTGTCACCCCTCCACTTT

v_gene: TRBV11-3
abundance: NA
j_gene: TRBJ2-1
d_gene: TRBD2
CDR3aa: CASSLGLGRGTRNEQFF
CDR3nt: TGTGCCAGCAGCTTGGGGCTGGGGAGGGGCACGAGAAATGAGCAGTTCTTC

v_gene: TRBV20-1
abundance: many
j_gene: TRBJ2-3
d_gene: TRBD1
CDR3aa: CSASQGGNTDTQYF
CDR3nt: TGCAGTGCTAGTCAAGGGGGCAACACAGATACGCAGTATTTT

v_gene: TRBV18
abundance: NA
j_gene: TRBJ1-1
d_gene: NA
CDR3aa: CASSPEDVGLNTEAFF
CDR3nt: TGTGCCAGCTCACCAGAGGACGTGGGCCTGAACACTGAAGCTTTCTTT

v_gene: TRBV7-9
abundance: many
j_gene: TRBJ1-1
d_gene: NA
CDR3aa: CASSLNVPTEAFF
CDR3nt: TGTGCCAGCAGCTTAAACGTTCCGACTGAAGCTTTCTTT

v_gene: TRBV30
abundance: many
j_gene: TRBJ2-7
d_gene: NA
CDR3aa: CAWSGAGNEQYF
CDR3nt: TGTGCCTGGAGTGGGGCAGGGAACGAGCAGTACTTC

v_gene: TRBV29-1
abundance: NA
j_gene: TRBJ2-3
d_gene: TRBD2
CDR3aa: CSVRTSGRAQTQYF
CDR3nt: TGCAGCGTCCGGACTAGCGGGAGGGCCCAGACGCAGTATTTT

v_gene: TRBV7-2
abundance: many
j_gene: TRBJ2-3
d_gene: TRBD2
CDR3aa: CASSLQPGLAGADTQYF
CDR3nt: TGTGCCAGCAGCCTCCAACCGGGACTAGCGGGGGCAGATACGCAGTATTTT

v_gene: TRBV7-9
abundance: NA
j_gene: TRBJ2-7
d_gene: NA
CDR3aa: CASSLEASVVRERYF
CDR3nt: TGTGCCAGCAGCTTAGAGGCGAGTGTCGTCCGGGAGCGGTACTTC

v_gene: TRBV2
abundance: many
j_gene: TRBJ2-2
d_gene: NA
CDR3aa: CASSELGTGELFF
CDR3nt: TGTGCCAGCAGTGAACTAGGGACCGGGGAGCTGTTTTTT

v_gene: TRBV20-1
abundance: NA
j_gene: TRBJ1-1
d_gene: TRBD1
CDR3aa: CSAPGQGSMNTEAFF
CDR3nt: TGCAGTGCTCCGGGACAGGGGTCGATGAACACTGAAGCTTTCTTT

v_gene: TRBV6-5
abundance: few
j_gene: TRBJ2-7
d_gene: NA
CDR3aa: CASSYSGRGDYEQYF
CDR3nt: TGTGCCAGCAGTTACTCGGGCAGGGGAGACTACGAGCAGTACTTC

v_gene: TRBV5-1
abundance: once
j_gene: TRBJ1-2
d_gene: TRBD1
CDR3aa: CASSLTGASNYGYTF
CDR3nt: TGCGCCAGCAGCTTAACAGGGGCGTCTAACTATGGCTACACCTTC

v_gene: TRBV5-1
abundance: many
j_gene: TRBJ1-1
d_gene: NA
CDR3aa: CASHGQYTEAFF
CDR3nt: TGCGCCAGCCACGGACAGTACACTGAAGCTTTCTTT

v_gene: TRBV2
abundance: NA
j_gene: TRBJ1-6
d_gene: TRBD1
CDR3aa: CASSGQGVYNSPLHF
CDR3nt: TGTGCCAGCAGTGGACAGGGGGTTTATAATTCACCCCTCCACTTT

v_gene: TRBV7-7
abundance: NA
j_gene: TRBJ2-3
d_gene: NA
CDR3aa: CASSPVAARRTDTQYF
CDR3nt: TGTGCTAGCAGCCCCGTTGCGGCCCGAAGGACAGATACGCAGTATTTT

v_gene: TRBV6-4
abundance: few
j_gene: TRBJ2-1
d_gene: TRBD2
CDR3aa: CASSETSGGVNEQFF
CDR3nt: TGTGCCAGCAGTGAAACTAGCGGAGGGGTCAATGAGCAGTTCTTC

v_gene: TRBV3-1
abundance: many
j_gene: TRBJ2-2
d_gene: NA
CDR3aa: CASRAGTWNTGELFF
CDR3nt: TGTGCCAGCAGGGCCGGGACATGGAACACCGGGGAGCTGTTTTTT

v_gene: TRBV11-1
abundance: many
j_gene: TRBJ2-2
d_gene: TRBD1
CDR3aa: CASRSGTGQTGELFF
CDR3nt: TGTGCCAGCAGATCCGGGACAGGGCAAACCGGGGAGCTGTTTTTT

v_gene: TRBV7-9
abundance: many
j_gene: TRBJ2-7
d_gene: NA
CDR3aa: CASSLGTSTYEQYF
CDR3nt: TGTGCCAGCAGCTTAGGGACATCAACCTACGAGCAGTACTTC

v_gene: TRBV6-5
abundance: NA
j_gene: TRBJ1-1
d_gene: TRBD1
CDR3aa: CASSYVRDRGRRNTEAFF
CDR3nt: TGTGCCAGCAGTTACGTCCGGGACAGGGGGCGGCGGAACACTGAAGCTTTCTTT

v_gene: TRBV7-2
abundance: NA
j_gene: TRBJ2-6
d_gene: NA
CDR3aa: CASSSRVNSGANVLTF
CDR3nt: TGTGCCAGCAGCTCGAGGGTGAACTCTGGGGCCAACGTCCTGACTTTC

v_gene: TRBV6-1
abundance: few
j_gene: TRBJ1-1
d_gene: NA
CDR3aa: CASSPSGLTEAFF
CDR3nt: TGTGCCAGCAGCCCCTCTGGGTTGACTGAAGCTTTCTTT

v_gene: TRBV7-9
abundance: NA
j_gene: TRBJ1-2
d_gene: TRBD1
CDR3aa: CASEGGGIYGYTF
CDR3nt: TGTGCCAGCGAGGGAGGGGGCATCTATGGCTACACCTTC

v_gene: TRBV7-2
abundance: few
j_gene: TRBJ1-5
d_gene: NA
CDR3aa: CASSRTTDQPQHF
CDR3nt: TGTGCCAGCAGCCGGACAACTGATCAGCCCCAGCATTTT